The 7 T cell receptor beta chains given below trace back to one sample, sequenced in a study of chronic HIV infection and antiretroviral therapy. Each CDR3 protein gets one entry after TCRdb re-called the 5' RACE reads with MiXCR. The sample has 30,000 to 35,000 distinct CDR3 sequences; 8% to 10% are singletons. The source material was peripheral blood. Source of these receptors: an adult who had HIV and had not received antiretroviral therapy, or was an uninfected healthy control (not recorded which).

This clonotype was seen ten or more times. The chain employs TRBV25-1 and TRBJ1-1, with TRBD1 identical over 7 bases. Germline CDR1 MGHDK, CDR2 SYGVNS. Germline trimming cut 2 bases from V and 3 bases from J; bases unmatched to any gene: 3. CDR3 length equals 14 residues. As DNA, the CDR3 is TGTGCCAGCAGTGAAAGGGGGCTGGACACTGAAGCTTTCTTT. This gives the protein CASSERGLDTEAFF.

This clonotype has a handful of counts. The chain is built from TRBV2 and TRBJ2-1; 14 bases agree with TRBD2. V lost 6 bases and J lost 7; bases outside the gene matches: 5. This CDR3 contains 15 residues. Germline V gene data show CDR1 as SNHLY and CDR2 as FYNNEI. The CDR3: CASRAGTSGRNEQFF. Here the CDR3 DNA reads TGTGCCAGCAGAGCCGGGACTAGCGGGAGAAATGAGCAGTTCTTC.

The sample holds many counts of this clonotype. The rearrangement joins TRBV19 to TRBJ2-4; no firm D call. The CDR3 sequence is 16 residues long. Trimming left V 5 bases short and J 0 bases short, with 14 bases between. Germline V gene data show CDR1 as LNHDA and CDR2 as SQIVND (reference sequence). The CDR3 loop reads CASSSHGDLAKNIQYF. The CDR3 bases are TGTGCCAGTAGTTCGCACGGTGATCTAGCCAAAAACATTCAGTACTTC.

This clonotype was counted ten times or more. The rearrangement joins TRBV12-3 or TRBV12-4 to TRBJ2-7, with 13 bases identical to TRBD2. The CDR3 length is 15 residues. With 5 bases clipped from V and 2 bases from J, the junction kept 3 bases outside the gene matches. The CDR3, as DNA: TGTGCCAGCAGTCCCGGGACTAGCGGGACCTACGAGCAGTACTTC. It translates to CASSPGTSGTYEQYF.

The V call is TRBV3-1, the J call TRBJ2-2; no clear D. The V gene lost 4 bases and the J gene lost 8 bases, with 8 bases spanning the gap. The germline V gene encodes CDR1 LGHDT and CDR2 YNNKEL (reference sequence). The CDR3 is 12 residues long. The DNA of the CDR3 is TGTGCCAGCAGCCTCGTGGAAGGGGAGCTGTTTTTT. This translates into CASSLVEGELFF.

This clonotype was counted ten times or more. The V and J genes are TRBV14 and TRBJ1-6; D is uncertain. Per the germline V gene, CDR1 is SGHDN and CDR2 is FVKESK. Deletions cut 4 bases from V and 7 bases from J, with 11 bases between. The CDR3 covers 14 residues. The CDR3 sequence: CASSPGLANSPLHF. The CDR3 DNA is TGTGCCAGCAGCCCGGGCCTCGCCAATTCACCCCTCCACTTT.

This clonotype was recorded a few times. V and J are TRBV19 and TRBJ2-7; TRBD2 might be the D (6 bases). CDR1 is LNHDA, CDR2 SQIVND, per germline (reference sequence). The V and J ends lost 3 bases and 7 bases respectively, with 7 bases between them. This CDR3 is 11 amino acids long. As DNA, the CDR3 is TGTGCCAGTAGTATGCGGGGAGAGCAGTACTTC. Amino acid sequence: CASSMRGEQYF.